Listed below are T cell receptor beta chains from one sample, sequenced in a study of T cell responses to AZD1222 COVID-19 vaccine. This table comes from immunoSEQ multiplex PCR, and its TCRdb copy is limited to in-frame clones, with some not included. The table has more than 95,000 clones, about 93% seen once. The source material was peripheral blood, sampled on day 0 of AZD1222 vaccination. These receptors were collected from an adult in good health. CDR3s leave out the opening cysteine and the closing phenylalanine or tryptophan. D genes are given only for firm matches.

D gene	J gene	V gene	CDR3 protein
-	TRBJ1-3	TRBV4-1	ASSQGRASSGNTIY
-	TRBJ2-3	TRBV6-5	ASSYHFGSDTQY
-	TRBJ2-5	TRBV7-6	ASSLVAGVRETQY
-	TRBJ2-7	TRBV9	ASSARPETDAHEQY
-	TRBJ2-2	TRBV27	ASSSDSRWFSNTGELF
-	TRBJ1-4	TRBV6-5	ASRRNRATNEKLF
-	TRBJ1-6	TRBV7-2	ASSLVAGSSYNSPLH
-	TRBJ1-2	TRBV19	ASSPRSNYGYT
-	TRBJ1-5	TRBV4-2	ASSQAESSNQPQH
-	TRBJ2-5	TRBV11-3	ASSIRGQGQETQY
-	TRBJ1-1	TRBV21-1	ASSIWRSGQGTTEAF
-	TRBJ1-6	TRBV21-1	ASSKETKSSYNSPLH
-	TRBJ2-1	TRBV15	ATSRGAGSYNEQF
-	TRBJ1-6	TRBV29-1	SVGNAYNSPLH
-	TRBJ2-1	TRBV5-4	ASSLGLVNNEQF
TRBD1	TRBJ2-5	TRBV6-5	ASRKQGQETQY
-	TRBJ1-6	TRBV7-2	ASSPGARYSPLH
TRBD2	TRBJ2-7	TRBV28	ASRWTSGRGEQY
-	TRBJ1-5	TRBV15	ATSRPTGSVQPQH
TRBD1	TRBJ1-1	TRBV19	ASSILGQGATEAF
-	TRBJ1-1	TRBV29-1	SGIGQLNTEAF
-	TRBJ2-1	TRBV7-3	ASSPRGGRPMNEQF
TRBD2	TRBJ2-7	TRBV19	ASSSKTSGSRYEQY
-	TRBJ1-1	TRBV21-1	ASSKAAGHTEAF
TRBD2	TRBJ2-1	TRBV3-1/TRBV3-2	ASSQVAGIIDEQF
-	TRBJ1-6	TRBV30	AWSVLDSPLH
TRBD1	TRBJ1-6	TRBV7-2	ASSLGQGGNSPLH
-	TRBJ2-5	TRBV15	ATSRDRGQETQY
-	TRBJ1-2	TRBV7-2	ASSLGGTRSNYGYT
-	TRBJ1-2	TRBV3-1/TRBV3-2	ASSQDRQGRLGYT
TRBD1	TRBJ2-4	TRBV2	ASSSRTGSSKNIQY
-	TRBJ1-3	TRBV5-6	ASSLGRSTGNTIY
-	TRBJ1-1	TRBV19	ASSLWANTEAF
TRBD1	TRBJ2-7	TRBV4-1	ASSQRTGDYEQY
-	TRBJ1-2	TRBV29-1	SVEGGAGYGYT
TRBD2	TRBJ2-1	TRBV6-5	ASTALAGVVDEQF
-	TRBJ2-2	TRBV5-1	ASTNTGELF
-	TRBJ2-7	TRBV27	ASSLRGSYEQY
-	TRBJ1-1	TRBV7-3	ASSSRLNTEAF
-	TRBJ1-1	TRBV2	ASTSLGVNTEAF
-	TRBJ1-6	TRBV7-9	ASSQTGQLSPLH
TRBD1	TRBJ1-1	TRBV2	ASSLTGGGTEAF
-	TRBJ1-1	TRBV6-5	ASSYGQANTEAF
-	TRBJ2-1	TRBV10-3	AISEQGGSNEQF
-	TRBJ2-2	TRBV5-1	ASSSEPVPRRGELF
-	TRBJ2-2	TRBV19	ASSIAGAGELF
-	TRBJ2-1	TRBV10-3	ATKTDYNEQF
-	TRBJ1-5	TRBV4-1	ASSQGSGRINQPQH
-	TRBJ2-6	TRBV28	ASSLGLLRGPGANVLT
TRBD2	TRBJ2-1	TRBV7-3	ASSLLGGRMNEQF
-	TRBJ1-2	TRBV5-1	ASSPGQRSRYT
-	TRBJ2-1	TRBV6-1	ASSESDGSYNEQF
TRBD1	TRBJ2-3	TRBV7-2	ASSPTGGEGYTQY
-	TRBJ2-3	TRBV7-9	ASSLASGMSADTQY
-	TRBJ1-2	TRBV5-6	ASSVGSYGYT
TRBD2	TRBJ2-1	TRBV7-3	ASSPILAGGVNEQF
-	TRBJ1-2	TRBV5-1	ASSLGDNIGRYGYT
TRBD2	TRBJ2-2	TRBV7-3	ASSLRGLEVANTGELF